These T cell receptor beta chains were read from a single sample in a study of T cell repertoires in cytomegalovirus infection. TCRdb reanalysed the reads using MiXCR and keeps one entry per CDR3 protein. Of about 360,000 distinct CDR3 sequences detected, approximately 18% appear once; the ten largest clones hold around 10%. The sample taken for sequencing was PBMCs. These receptors came from a human donor in good health (CMV status not recorded). Some clones in this sample may be carry-over from other donors' samples. Each CDR3 is given with its conserved first and last residue. The D gene is left open where the match is weak. Clone size is not always given. Where it is, it says once, few, many or a class for expanded clones.

clone_size: few
j_call: TRBJ2-1
d_call: TRBD2
v_call: TRBV2
cdr3_nt: TGTGCCAGCAGTCGGGGGGGGCTACAACAGTTCTTC
cdr3_aa: CASSRGGLQQFF

clone_size: many
j_call: TRBJ2-5
d_call: NA
v_call: TRBV7-2
cdr3_nt: TGTGCCAGCAGCCCCCAGACAGCTGAGACCCAGTACTTC
cdr3_aa: CASSPQTAETQYF

clone_size: many
j_call: TRBJ2-7
d_call: NA
v_call: TRBV7-2
cdr3_nt: TGTGCCAGCAGCTTAGGGTTGGTTTCGAAGGAGCAGTACTTC
cdr3_aa: CASSLGLVSKEQYF

clone_size: many
j_call: TRBJ1-2
d_call: NA
v_call: TRBV7-6
cdr3_nt: TGTGCCAGCAGCCTAGGGGCAGGGGCTAACTATGGCTACACCTTC
cdr3_aa: CASSLGAGANYGYTF

clone_size: few
j_call: TRBJ1-1
d_call: NA
v_call: TRBV12-3/TRBV12-4
cdr3_nt: TGTGCCAGCAGTCAGGCAGCCCTAAGAGCTTTCTTT
cdr3_aa: CASSQAALRAFF

clone_size: many
j_call: TRBJ2-7
d_call: TRBD2
v_call: TRBV7-2
cdr3_nt: TGTGCCAGCAGCTCTATTAGCGGGGGGGCCTCCTACGAGCAGTACTTC
cdr3_aa: CASSSISGGASYEQYF

clone_size: NA
j_call: TRBJ1-1
d_call: NA
v_call: TRBV6-5
cdr3_nt: TGTGCCAGCAGTTCAAACAGGGAGAACACTGAAGCTTTCTTT
cdr3_aa: CASSSNRENTEAFF

clone_size: NA
j_call: TRBJ2-2
d_call: NA
v_call: TRBV2
cdr3_nt: TGTGCCAGCAGTGAAGGGGAGGCCGGGGAGCTGTTTTTT
cdr3_aa: CASSEGEAGELFF

clone_size: many
j_call: TRBJ2-3
d_call: NA
v_call: TRBV7-2
cdr3_nt: TGTGCCAGCAGCTTTAGAGGGGACTTGACAGATACGCAGTATTTT
cdr3_aa: CASSFRGDLTDTQYF

clone_size: few
j_call: TRBJ2-2
d_call: NA
v_call: TRBV7-8
cdr3_nt: TGTGCCAGCAGCTTAGCGAGGACTAATACCGGGGAGCTGTTTTTT
cdr3_aa: CASSLARTNTGELFF

clone_size: few
j_call: TRBJ2-1
d_call: NA
v_call: TRBV20-1
cdr3_nt: TGCAGTGCTAGATGGCCTAGAGGCCCCAGGGGGCAGTTCTTC
cdr3_aa: CSARWPRGPRGQFF

clone_size: NA
j_call: TRBJ2-7
d_call: NA
v_call: TRBV4-1
cdr3_nt: TGTGTCAGCAGCCAGGCTCCGGACTGGATCTCCTACGAGCAGTACTTC
cdr3_aa: CVSSQAPDWISYEQYF

clone_size: NA
j_call: TRBJ2-6
d_call: NA
v_call: TRBV4-2
cdr3_nt: TGTGCCAGCAGCCAAGGGGTTCGGGCTTACTCTGGGGCCAACGTCCTGACTTTC
cdr3_aa: CASSQGVRAYSGANVLTF

clone_size: many
j_call: TRBJ1-3
d_call: NA
v_call: TRBV2
cdr3_nt: TGTGCCAGCAGTGAATCGCTACTTCGTGGAAACACCATATATTTT
cdr3_aa: CASSESLLRGNTIYF

clone_size: NA
j_call: TRBJ2-3
d_call: NA
v_call: TRBV15
cdr3_nt: TGTGCCACCAGCAGAGGGGGGGCTGTCGCAGATACGCAGTATTTT
cdr3_aa: CATSRGGAVADTQYF

clone_size: NA
j_call: TRBJ2-5
d_call: TRBD2
v_call: TRBV7-2
cdr3_nt: TGTGCCAGCAGCCCGGGACTAGCGGGAGTTAAGACCCAGTACTTC
cdr3_aa: CASSPGLAGVKTQYF

clone_size: many
j_call: TRBJ2-1
d_call: NA
v_call: TRBV24-1
cdr3_nt: TGTGCCACCAGTGATTTATCCAACTCCTACAATGAGCAGTTCTTC
cdr3_aa: CATSDLSNSYNEQFF

clone_size: many
j_call: TRBJ2-3
d_call: NA
v_call: TRBV7-6
cdr3_nt: TGTGCCAGCAGCGGGGGGGGCTCGCCAGATACGCAGTATTTT
cdr3_aa: CASSGGGSPDTQYF

clone_size: once
j_call: TRBJ1-5
d_call: TRBD1
v_call: TRBV12-3/TRBV12-4
cdr3_nt: TGTGCCAGCAGCCCGGGACAGCTAGAACAGCCCCAGCATTTT
cdr3_aa: CASSPGQLEQPQHF

clone_size: NA
j_call: TRBJ2-7
d_call: TRBD2
v_call: TRBV6-5
cdr3_nt: TGTGCCAGCAGTTTACGGGCGGGAGGGCCCCCATCCTTCCCCGAGCAGTACTTC
cdr3_aa: CASSLRAGGPPSFPEQYF

clone_size: NA
j_call: TRBJ2-7
d_call: NA
v_call: TRBV19
cdr3_nt: TGTGCCAGTAGACCCCTAGCCGGGTCCTACGAGCAGTACTTC
cdr3_aa: CASRPLAGSYEQYF

clone_size: NA
j_call: TRBJ2-3
d_call: NA
v_call: TRBV7-2
cdr3_nt: TGTGCCAGCAGCTCTAGGGCGGAAGAGCGCACAGATACGCAGTATTTT
cdr3_aa: CASSSRAEERTDTQYF

clone_size: many
j_call: TRBJ1-4
d_call: NA
v_call: TRBV19
cdr3_nt: TGTGCCAGTAGTATGGCGGCAGGGGAGGAAAAACTGTTTTTT
cdr3_aa: CASSMAAGEEKLFF

clone_size: many
j_call: TRBJ2-7
d_call: NA
v_call: TRBV7-2
cdr3_nt: TGTGCCAGCAGCTTTTTGAACTACGAGCAGTACTTC
cdr3_aa: CASSFLNYEQYF

clone_size: NA
j_call: TRBJ1-1
d_call: NA
v_call: TRBV7-6
cdr3_nt: TGTGCCAGCAGCTTATCCCCCGACTCAAAAGCTTTCTTT
cdr3_aa: CASSLSPDSKAFF

clone_size: few
j_call: TRBJ1-1
d_call: NA
v_call: TRBV6-6
cdr3_nt: TGTGCCAGCGAGGCTTGGGATACTGAAGCTTTCTTT
cdr3_aa: CASEAWDTEAFF

clone_size: many
j_call: TRBJ2-3
d_call: NA
v_call: TRBV7-2
cdr3_nt: TGTGCCAGCAGCTTTTTCCCGGGGATAGGCACAGATACGCAGTATTTT
cdr3_aa: CASSFFPGIGTDTQYF

clone_size: NA
j_call: TRBJ1-1
d_call: TRBD1
v_call: TRBV6-5
cdr3_nt: TGTGCCAGCAGTCGGGACAGGGCTAACACTGAAGCTTTCTTT
cdr3_aa: CASSRDRANTEAFF

clone_size: few
j_call: TRBJ1-5
d_call: NA
v_call: TRBV27
cdr3_nt: TGTGCCAGCAGATCCTTAAGGACGGATAGCAATCAGCCCCAGCATTTT
cdr3_aa: CASRSLRTDSNQPQHF

clone_size: many
j_call: TRBJ1-1
d_call: TRBD1
v_call: TRBV7-2
cdr3_nt: TGTGCCAGCAGCTTAAGACAGGGAATGGGCACTGAAGCTTTCTTT
cdr3_aa: CASSLRQGMGTEAFF

clone_size: NA
j_call: TRBJ2-5
d_call: NA
v_call: TRBV28
cdr3_nt: TGTGCCAGCAGTTCCTCAGGGGATCCTTCCATCGAGGACCAGTACTTC
cdr3_aa: CASSSSGDPSIEDQYF

clone_size: many
j_call: TRBJ2-5
d_call: TRBD2
v_call: TRBV7-2
cdr3_nt: TGTGCCAGCAGCTTAGTGACTAGCGGGAGAGAGACCCAGTACTTC
cdr3_aa: CASSLVTSGRETQYF

clone_size: few
j_call: TRBJ2-3
d_call: NA
v_call: TRBV11-2
cdr3_nt: TGTGCCAGCAGCCCCCAATTACCCACAGATACGCAGTATTTT
cdr3_aa: CASSPQLPTDTQYF

clone_size: many
j_call: TRBJ2-7
d_call: TRBD2
v_call: TRBV7-2
cdr3_nt: TGTGCCAGCAGCCGACTAGCGGGTCACTACGAGCAGTACTTC
cdr3_aa: CASSRLAGHYEQYF

clone_size: few
j_call: TRBJ2-7
d_call: TRBD2
v_call: TRBV4-1
cdr3_nt: TGCGCCAGCAGCCATGGTCTACGGGGGGGCCGGTTCTACGAGCAGTACTTC
cdr3_aa: CASSHGLRGGRFYEQYF

clone_size: few
j_call: TRBJ1-1
d_call: NA
v_call: TRBV20-1
cdr3_nt: TGCAGTGCTCCAGGGGAAAACACTGAAGCTTTCTTT
cdr3_aa: CSAPGENTEAFF

clone_size: many
j_call: TRBJ2-3
d_call: TRBD2
v_call: TRBV7-2
cdr3_nt: TGTGCCAGCAGCTTGCGAGCGGGGGACACAGATACGCAGTATTTT
cdr3_aa: CASSLRAGDTDTQYF

clone_size: many
j_call: TRBJ1-5
d_call: NA
v_call: TRBV7-2
cdr3_nt: TGTGCCAGCAGTTTAGTGGATCAGCCCCAGCATTTT
cdr3_aa: CASSLVDQPQHF

clone_size: many
j_call: TRBJ2-1
d_call: NA
v_call: TRBV7-2
cdr3_nt: TGTGCCAGCAGCTTAGCGCGTCATCAGAATGAGCAGTTCTTC
cdr3_aa: CASSLARHQNEQFF

clone_size: NA
j_call: TRBJ2-4
d_call: TRBD2
v_call: TRBV7-8
cdr3_nt: TGTGCCAGCAGCTTAGGGAGACTAGCCCCAAACATTCAGTACTTC
cdr3_aa: CASSLGRLAPNIQYF

clone_size: NA
j_call: TRBJ2-1
d_call: NA
v_call: TRBV20-1
cdr3_nt: TGCAGTGCTACCTTTCCAGATTACAATGAGCAGTTCTTC
cdr3_aa: CSATFPDYNEQFF

clone_size: NA
j_call: TRBJ2-1
d_call: TRBD2
v_call: TRBV6-6
cdr3_nt: TGTGCCAGCAGTTATGCAGCGGGAGGGACCCATGAGCAGTTCTTC
cdr3_aa: CASSYAAGGTHEQFF

clone_size: NA
j_call: TRBJ2-5
d_call: NA
v_call: TRBV5-1
cdr3_nt: TGCGCCAGCAGCTTGGAAGACGGCCTGGGGACCCAGTACTTC
cdr3_aa: CASSLEDGLGTQYF

clone_size: many
j_call: TRBJ1-4
d_call: NA
v_call: TRBV2
cdr3_nt: TGTGCCAGCAGTGATTTTAGCCGGGGGTGGCTGTTTTTT
cdr3_aa: CASSDFSRGWLFF

clone_size: many
j_call: TRBJ1-4
d_call: NA
v_call: TRBV7-8
cdr3_nt: TGTGCCAGCAGCTTAGGGGCCAGATCAACTAATGAAAAACTGTTTTTT
cdr3_aa: CASSLGARSTNEKLFF

clone_size: NA
j_call: TRBJ2-3
d_call: TRBD2
v_call: TRBV12-3/TRBV12-4
cdr3_nt: TGTGCCAGCAGTCAAAGCGGGAGTGGAGATACGCAGTATTTT
cdr3_aa: CASSQSGSGDTQYF

clone_size: few
j_call: TRBJ2-5
d_call: NA
v_call: TRBV7-8
cdr3_nt: TGTGCCAGCAGCCCGAGGCGACTAGTTTCTCAAGAGACCCAGTACTTC
cdr3_aa: CASSPRRLVSQETQYF

clone_size: NA
j_call: TRBJ2-7
d_call: TRBD2
v_call: TRBV15
cdr3_nt: TGTGCCACCCGGACAGCGGGAGCCTACGAGCAGTACTTC
cdr3_aa: CATRTAGAYEQYF

clone_size: many
j_call: TRBJ1-1
d_call: NA
v_call: TRBV19
cdr3_nt: TGTGCCAGTAGTGCCCAGGTCTTGAACACTGAAGCTTTCTTT
cdr3_aa: CASSAQVLNTEAFF

clone_size: NA
j_call: TRBJ2-3
d_call: NA
v_call: TRBV7-2
cdr3_nt: TGTGCCAGCAGCCTATTTAGCGGTACGCAGTATTTT
cdr3_aa: CASSLFSGTQYF